This TCR beta chain comes out of a study of T cell responses to AZD1222 COVID-19 vaccine. Study findings and constraints: Distributed over spike, vaccine-associated CD4 TCRs predominated at 160-218 and 743-854.

Germline assignment: CDR1 SGHRS and CDR2 YFSETQ. The CDR3 sequence is 14 residues long. The J segment lost 7 bases and the V segment lost 3 bases, leaving 4 bases of the junction unmatched. Comments on this clone: Its antigen remains unidentified.

TCRdb's copy holds only in-frame clones and misses some; the assay was immunoSEQ multiplex PCR. The table shows 90,000 to 95,000 clones, with roughly nine tenths occurring only once. The specimen was peripheral blood, collected on day 0 of AZD1222 vaccination. The sequence came from an adult in good health. The chain uses TRBV5-1 and TRBJ1-6, with 7 bases fitting TRBD1. The CDR3 DNA is TGCGCCAGCAGCTCTCTGACAGGGAATTCACCCCTCCACTTT. It codes for CASSSLTGNSPLHF. The whole variable domain, remainder taken from reference TRBV5-1 and TRBJ1-6, is KAGVTQTPRYLIKTRGQQVTLSCSPISGHRSVSWYQQTPGQGLQFLFEYFSETQRNKGNFPGRFSGRQFSNSRSEMNVSTLELGDSALYLCASSSLTGNSPLHFGNGTRLTVT.